This TCR beta chain was sequenced during a study of graft-versus-host responses after intestinal transplantation. Profiling relied on immunoSEQ multiplex PCR, and the TCRdb table lists in-frame clones only, not all of them. Here the sample spans roughly 18,000 clones, more than 30% being singletons. Each mixed lymphocyte reaction held 200,000 CFSE-labeled responders and 200,000 irradiated violet-dye-labeled stimulators. The study's findings and limits: High graft-versus-host to host-versus-graft clonal ratios were found in allografts of patients who had graft-donor T cell macrochimerism. Circulating GvH clones peaking coincided with falling HvG clones soon after transplant. GvH clones appeared in recipient marrow, some first in ileum or blood.

This clone was seen more than once but under ten times. Germline CDR1 is SGHNT and CDR2 is YENEEA. The CDR3 is made up of 15 amino acids. With 5 bases removed from V and 1 base from J, the gap between germline ends came to 12 bases. The TCR sequence derives from a human patient who received an intestinal transplant. This sample comprised alloreactive CD4+ T cells from a mixed lymphocyte reaction culture, obtained before intestinal transplant. Noted subset: CFSE-low proliferating T cells sorted from approximately 6-day pre-transplant mixed lymphocyte reaction (GvH or HvG direction). The rearrangement uses TRBV11-3 and TRBJ2-1, with a weak D call TRBD1 (6 bases). The CDR3 region has the DNA TGTGCCAGCAGCCCCCTCGGGACATCCTACAATGAGCAGTTCTTC. Amino acid sequence: CASSPLGTSYNEQFF.